Listed below are T cell receptor beta chains from one sample, sequenced in a study of T cell clusters in autoimmune cytopenias. TCRdb derives one entry per CDR3 protein from the multiplex PCR reads, leaving out DNA. The table lists about 7,800 distinct CDR3 sequences. Sequences were obtained from peripheral blood. These receptors were obtained from a human donor with an autoimmune cytopenia or autoimmune hepatitis (not recorded which). CDR3s include the opening cysteine and the closing phenylalanine or tryptophan. Size is omitted from some rows. Given values are once, few, many or a class for expanded clones.

v_gene	len	abundance	j_gene	CDR3aa
TRBV4-3	16	NA	TRBJ1-4	CASSPGQGSRNEKLFF
TRBV6-2/TRBV6-3	14	medium-sized	TRBJ2-7	CASSWTSEVHEQYF
TRBV28	15	medium-sized	TRBJ2-7	CASSHTGLRDYEQYF
TRBV24-1	15	NA	TRBJ2-7	CATSDTGTGTNEQYF
TRBV12-3/TRBV12-4	15	medium-sized	TRBJ1-1	CASSLAAGGDTEAFF
TRBV20-1	12	NA	TRBJ1-4	CGLWDRGEKLFF
TRBV12-3/TRBV12-4	18	NA	TRBJ2-4	CASSLSTQPGLAKNIQYF
TRBV29-1	13	NA	TRBJ2-3	CSVGGPATDTQYF
TRBV11-2	14	NA	TRBJ2-7	CASSSRQGGGEQYF
TRBV27	15	NA	TRBJ2-3	CASSLSKTPTNTQYF
TRBV6-5	17	NA	TRBJ2-5	CASRNSYPGRRQETQYF
TRBV12-3/TRBV12-4	17	NA	TRBJ2-3	CASSLTSIAQFTDTQYF
TRBV28	13	medium-sized	TRBJ2-7	CASRRRSGYEQYF
TRBV19	12	medium-sized	TRBJ1-2	CASGYGGYGYTF
TRBV10-3	11	NA	TRBJ2-5	CAISSTETQYF
TRBV7-9	12	NA	TRBJ2-1	CASSWDYNEQFF
TRBV14	15	NA	TRBJ2-7	CASSRFGTGFGEQYF
TRBV7-2	15	medium-sized	TRBJ1-1	CASSLQGFVNTEAFF
TRBV20-1	12	medium-sized	TRBJ2-7	CSASGQTYEQYF
TRBV5-1	14	NA	TRBJ1-4	CASSKDRINEKLFF
TRBV9	14	NA	TRBJ2-2	CASSVQGYTGELFF
TRBV7-2	13	NA	TRBJ2-7	CASSLGPNNEQFF
TRBV7-9	13	NA	TRBJ2-3	CAGGRGNTDTQYF
TRBV5-6	16	medium-sized	TRBJ1-2	CASSRGQGIEGLGYTF
TRBV5-5	17	medium-sized	TRBJ2-2	CASSLLEDRRNTGELFF
TRBV28	13	NA	TRBJ2-2	CASSLTVPGELFF
TRBV5-1	21	NA	TRBJ2-1	CASSLGPQGLAGGSSYNEQFF
TRBV24-1	14	medium-sized	TRBJ1-2	CATSDPEDNYGYTF
TRBV7-9	13	medium-sized	TRBJ1-1	CASSLVGVTEAFF
TRBV6-2/TRBV6-3	15	NA	TRBJ2-3	CASSYRGWFTDTQYF
TRBV5-5	12	medium-sized	TRBJ2-3	CASSQSTDTQYF
TRBV6-5	15	medium-sized	TRBJ2-7	CASSYSSPGGYEQYF
TRBV5-6	14	medium-sized	TRBJ2-7	CASSFYGTSYEQYF
TRBV6-1	16	medium-sized	TRBJ1-2	CASRGTGGWANYGYTF
TRBV27	15	medium-sized	TRBJ2-2	CASSPRGSTIGELFF
TRBV2	13	NA	TRBJ1-2	CASSNAGGYGYTF
TRBV18	13	medium-sized	TRBJ2-7	CASSQGTDYEQYF
TRBV12-3/TRBV12-4	11	NA	TRBJ2-1	CASSTEREQFF
TRBV4-3	18	NA	TRBJ2-5	CASSQDLAGNQDVETQYF
TRBV24-1	16	NA	TRBJ2-7	CATSDSSTAAYYEQYF
TRBV7-2	14	medium-sized	TRBJ2-2	CASSLVPVSGELFF
TRBV6-2/TRBV6-3	15	NA	TRBJ2-3	CASSFMLGETDTQYF
TRBV10-3	14	NA	TRBJ1-5	CAISNAGGDQPQHF
TRBV7-2	19	NA	TRBJ2-3	CASSLPFGLAGASTDTQYF
TRBV5-1	14	NA	TRBJ2-5	CASSPGLPGETQYF
TRBV5-1	15	NA	TRBJ1-1	CASSLGRQRDTEAFF
TRBV6-2/TRBV6-3	15	NA	TRBJ2-2	CATLPAGGRTGELFF
TRBV2	15	NA	TRBJ1-4	CASRKRPSRNEKLFF
TRBV5-8	15	NA	TRBJ1-5	CASSPEQGLGQPQHF
TRBV6-2/TRBV6-3	18	NA	TRBJ1-5	CASSLGTAIIYSNQPQHF
TRBV7-2	16	medium-sized	TRBJ1-1	CASSLAPWGGAVEAFF
TRBV27	13	medium-sized	TRBJ2-7	CASSPAGALEQYF
TRBV12-3/TRBV12-4	12	NA	TRBJ2-5	CASSYREGTQYF
TRBV20-1	12	medium-sized	TRBJ2-7	CSARGDLYEQYF